The source of this T cell receptor beta chain is a study of OX40 agonist ivuxolimab in advanced cancers. Study summary: Checkpoint inhibitors had been given previously to 35% to 50% of patients.

Assay: immunoSEQ multiplex PCR; the TCRdb copy retains only in-frame clones and omits some. The data contain about 76,000 clones, approximately 84% of them singletons. Study outcomes and limitations: A proportion of nonresponders additionally exhibited low normalized T-cell clonal expansion. The specificity for antigen of the expanded peripheral T cells was not determined.

In regard to this clone: Antigen specificity is unknown.

The CDR3 runs to 13 residues. V was shortened by 4 bases and J by 4 bases, with 10 bases between the two germline ends. Germline V gene sequence: CDR1 MNHEY, CDR2 SVGAGI. Blood was sampled at baseline, cycle 4 day 1, and cycle 7 day 1. The starting material was CD4+ or CD8+ T cells sorted from blood, obtained in a trial of the OX40 agonist ivuxolimab. The chain joins TRBV6-5 to TRBJ1-2, with a weak D call TRBD1 (6 bases). The sequence was obtained from an adult with an advanced solid tumor such as melanoma, head and neck, liver or kidney cancer. The CDR3 DNA sequence: TGTGCCAGCAGTTCCACAGGGTTCTATGGCTACACCTTC. It codes for CASSSTGFYGYTF.